This T cell receptor beta chain emerged from a study of tissue T cells after allogeneic stem cell transplantation. Losses at the gene ends were 1 base for V and 2 bases for J; bases not matched to a gene: 1. The CDR3 is 15 residues long. In germline, CDR1 is NNHNN, CDR2 SYGAGS (reference sequence). A remark on this clone: As yet, its antigen is unknown. The germline and genes are mouse ones. The read terminates 1 residue before the CDR3 end, so the remaining end is supplied by the germline J gene.

TCRdb's table, derived via immunoSEQ multiplex PCR, lists solely in-frame clones and lacks some. This sample carries under 5,500 clones, around 45% of them seen once, and the ten largest clones take approximately 16%. The time point was: mouse harvest day 14 after allogeneic transplant. The graft held 10^6 splenic CD5+ T cells and 10^7 T-cell-depleted bone marrow cells. Study-wide results and limits: TCR repertoires tracked anatomic similarity, regardless of disease or transplant status.

This TCR derives from a female BALB/c mouse given C57BL/6 T cells with graft-versus-host disease after an allogeneic hematopoietic cell transplant. The rearrangement uses TRBV13-2 and TRBJ1-4, with 8 bases fitting TRBD1. The material sequenced was lymph node tissue. The CDR3 DNA, read in part, is TGTGCCAGCGGTGATAGGACAGGGTCCAACGAAAGATTATTT. It codes for CASGDRTGSNERLF. The CDR3 in its entirety is CASGDRTGSNERLFF.